Sequencing of this T cell receptor (beta chain) was carried out in a study of shared T cell receptors in the human thymus. The CDR3 is 14 residues long. Germline CDR1 LNHNV, CDR2 YYDKDF (reference sequence). V lost 2 bases to trimming and J lost 3 bases, with 11 bases between them. Some clones are missing from TCRdb's copy, which holds only in-frame ones; the method was immunoSEQ multiplex PCR. There are over 650,000 clones in the sample; 70% to 90% occur only once, and roughly 0.0094% lies in the top ten. These data were also filed under a second study, of human thymus T cells. Per that paper: The donors were infants in Finland with congenital heart defects, otherwise immunologically healthy. Thymus pieces cut out during corrective heart surgery were the tissue that was used. Usage of V and J genes appeared biased in thymic and blood repertoires. Thymic repertoires of unrelated individuals were reported in related research to overlap highly.

V gene TRBV15 combines with J gene TRBJ2-7, with D perhaps TRBD2 (6 bases). The sample was thymocytes. The sequence derives from a boy in the first two years of life with a congenital heart defect. This chain's CDR3 is CATSRSGLNYEQYF. CDR3 bases: TGTGCCACCAGCAGAAGCGGGCTAAACTACGAGCAGTACTTC.